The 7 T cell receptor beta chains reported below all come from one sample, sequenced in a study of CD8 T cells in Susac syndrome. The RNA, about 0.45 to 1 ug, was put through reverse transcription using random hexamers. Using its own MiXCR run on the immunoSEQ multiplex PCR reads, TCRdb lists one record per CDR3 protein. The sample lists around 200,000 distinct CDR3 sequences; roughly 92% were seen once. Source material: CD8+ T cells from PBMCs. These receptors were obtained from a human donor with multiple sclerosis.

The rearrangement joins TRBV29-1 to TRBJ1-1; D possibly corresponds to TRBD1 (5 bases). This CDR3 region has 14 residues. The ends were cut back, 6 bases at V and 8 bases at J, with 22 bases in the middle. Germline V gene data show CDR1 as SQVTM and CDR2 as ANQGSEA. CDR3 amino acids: CSVAAGTPSGEAFF. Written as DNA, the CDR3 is TGCAGCGTGGCGGCCGGGACTCCATCGGGAGAAGCTTTCTTT.

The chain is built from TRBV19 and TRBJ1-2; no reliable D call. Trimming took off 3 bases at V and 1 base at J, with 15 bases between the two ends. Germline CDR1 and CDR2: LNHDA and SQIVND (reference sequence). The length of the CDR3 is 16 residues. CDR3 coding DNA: TGTGCCAGTAGTATCTGGGCCCCGGGGTATAACTATGGCTACACCTTC. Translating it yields CASSIWAPGYNYGYTF.

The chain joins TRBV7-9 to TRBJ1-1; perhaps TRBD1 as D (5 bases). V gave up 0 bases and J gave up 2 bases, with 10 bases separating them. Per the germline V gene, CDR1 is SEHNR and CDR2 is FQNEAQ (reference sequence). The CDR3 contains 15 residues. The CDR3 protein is CASSLAGDGNTEAFF. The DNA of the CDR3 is TGTGCCAGCAGCTTAGCAGGGGACGGAAACACTGAAGCTTTCTTT.

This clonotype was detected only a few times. CDR3 in DNA: TGTGCCAGCAGTCAAAGCGGGAGCTCCTACAATGAGCAGTTCTTC. Protein product: CASSQSGSSYNEQFF. The chain employs TRBV14 and TRBJ2-1, with 8 nucleotides matching TRBD2. Germline lookup yields CDR1 SGHDN and CDR2 FVKESK. V lost 6 bases, J lost 0 bases, and 4 bases stayed unmatched. The CDR3 is 15 amino acids.

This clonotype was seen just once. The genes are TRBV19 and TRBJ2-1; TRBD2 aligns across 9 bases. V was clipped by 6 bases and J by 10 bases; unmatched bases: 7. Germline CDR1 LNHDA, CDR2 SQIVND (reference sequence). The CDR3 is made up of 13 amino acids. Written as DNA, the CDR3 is TGTGCCAGTAGATTAGCGGGAGCGGGGGAGCAGTTCTTC. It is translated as CASRLAGAGEQFF. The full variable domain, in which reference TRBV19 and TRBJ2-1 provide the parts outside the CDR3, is DGGITQSPKYLFRKEGQNVTLSCEQNLNHDAMYWYRQDPGQGLRLIYYSQIVNDFQKGDIAEGYSVSREKKESFPLTVTSAQKNPTAFYLCASRLAGAGEQFFGPGTRLTVL.

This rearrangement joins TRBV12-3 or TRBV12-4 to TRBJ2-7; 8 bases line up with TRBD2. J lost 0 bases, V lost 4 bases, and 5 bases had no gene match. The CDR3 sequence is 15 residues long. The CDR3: CASSWREAPSYEQYF. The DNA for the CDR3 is TGTGCCAGCAGTTGGCGGGAGGCCCCCTCCTACGAGCAGTACTTC.

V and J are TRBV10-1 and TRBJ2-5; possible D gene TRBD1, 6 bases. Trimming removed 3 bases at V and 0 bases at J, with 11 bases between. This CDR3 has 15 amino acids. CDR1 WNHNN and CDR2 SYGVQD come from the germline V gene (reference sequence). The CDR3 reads CASSEDRINQETQYF. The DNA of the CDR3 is TGCGCCAGCAGTGAAGACAGGATTAACCAAGAGACCCAGTACTTC.